The clone carrying this T cell receptor beta chain was observed a handful of times. Noted time point: pre-sensitization, week 0. Sample treatment: therapeutic diphenylcyclopropenone sensitization with weekly scalp DPC. People who gave samples had alopecia, were 18 to 70 years old, and were suitable for DPC. Before extraction, the whole blood was not fractionated, and total RNA was taken from it. The data originate from a study of human T cells and chemical hapten exposure. Study at large: Sensitization employed 2% DPC on about 2 cm by about 2 cm of upper inner arm skin. During the roughly 26-week study period, patients had diphenylcyclopropenone applied to the scalp every week.

Via MiXCR, TCRdb re-called the RACE reads, giving one row per CDR3 protein. Found here are more than 250,000 distinct CDR3 sequences, about 9.4% of them singletons; the top ten hold 2.3%. Trimming took 3 bases from V and 3 from J; bases not matched to a gene: 7. Germline V lookup: CDR1 DFQATT, CDR2 SNEGSKA (reference sequence). The length of the CDR3 is 14 residues. V usage is TRBV20-1 and J usage is TRBJ2-7, with 8 bases that match TRBD2. The receptor's source is a woman aged 40 to 49 with alopecia areata. Some clones in this sample may be carry-over from other donors' samples. This specimen consisted of whole blood, obtained in connection with sensitization to the hapten diphenylcyclopropenone (DPC). CDR3 residues: CSARTSASYYEQYF. Written as DNA, the CDR3 is TGCAGTGCTAGGACTAGCGCTTCGTACTACGAGCAGTACTTC.